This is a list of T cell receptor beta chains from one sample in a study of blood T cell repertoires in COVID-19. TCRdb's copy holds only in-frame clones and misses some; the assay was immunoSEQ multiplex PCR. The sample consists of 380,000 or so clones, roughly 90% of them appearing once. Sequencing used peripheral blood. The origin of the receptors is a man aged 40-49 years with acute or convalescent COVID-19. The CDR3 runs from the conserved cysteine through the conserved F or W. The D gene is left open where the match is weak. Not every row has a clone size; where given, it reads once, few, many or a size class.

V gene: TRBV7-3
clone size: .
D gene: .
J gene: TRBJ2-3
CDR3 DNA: TGTGCCAGCAGGGACAGAACTAGCACAGATACGCAGTATTTT
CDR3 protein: CASRDRTSTDTQYF

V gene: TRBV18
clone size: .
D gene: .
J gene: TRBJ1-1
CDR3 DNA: TGTGCCAGCTCACCGTACAGCTCTCGAGCTTTCTTT
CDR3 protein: CASSPYSSRAFF

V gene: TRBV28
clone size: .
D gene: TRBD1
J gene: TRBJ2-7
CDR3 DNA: TGTGCCAGCAGTATTGGGACAGCAGTACAGTACTTC
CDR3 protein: CASSIGTAVQYF

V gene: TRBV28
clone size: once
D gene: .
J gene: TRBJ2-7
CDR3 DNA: TGTGCCAGCAGTTTGGGCCAAGGTGCCTACGAGCAGTACTTC
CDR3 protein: CASSLGQGAYEQYF

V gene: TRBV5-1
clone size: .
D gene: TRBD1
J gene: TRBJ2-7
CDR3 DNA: TGCGCCAGCAGCTTGGTAGGACAGGCAGATTACGAGCAGTACTTC
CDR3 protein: CASSLVGQADYEQYF

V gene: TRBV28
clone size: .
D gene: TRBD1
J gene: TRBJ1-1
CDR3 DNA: TGTGCCAGCAGTAGACAGGGCGCGAACACTGAAGCTTTCTTT
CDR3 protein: CASSRQGANTEAFF

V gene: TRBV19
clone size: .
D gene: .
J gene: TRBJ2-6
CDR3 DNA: TGTGCCAGTAGTATAGGGGCATTCGGGAAGAAGGCTGGGGCCAACGTCCTGACTTTC
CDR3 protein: CASSIGAFGKKAGANVLTF

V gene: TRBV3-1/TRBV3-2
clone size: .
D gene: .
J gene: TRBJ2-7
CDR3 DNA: TGTGCCAGCAGCCAAGTTTTGGCCAACGAGCAGTACTTC
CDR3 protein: CASSQVLANEQYF

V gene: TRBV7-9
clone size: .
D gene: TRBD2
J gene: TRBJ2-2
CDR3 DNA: TGTGCCAGCAGCCCAGGGCTAGCGGACACCGGGGAGCTGTTTTTT
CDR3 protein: CASSPGLADTGELFF

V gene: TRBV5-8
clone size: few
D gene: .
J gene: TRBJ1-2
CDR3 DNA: TGTGCCAGCAGCACCCCGAGGGAGGGGAAAGCAGGTGGCTACACCTTC
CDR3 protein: CASSTPREGKAGGYTF

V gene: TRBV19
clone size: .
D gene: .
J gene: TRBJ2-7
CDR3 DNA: TGTGCCAGTAGTAGGTCTCCCGCCGCTACCTACGAGCAGTACTTC
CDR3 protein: CASSRSPAATYEQYF

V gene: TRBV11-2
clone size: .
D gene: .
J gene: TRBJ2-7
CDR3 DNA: TGTGCCAGCAGCTTAATGGAGAGCTCCTACGAGCAGTACTTC
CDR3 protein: CASSLMESSYEQYF

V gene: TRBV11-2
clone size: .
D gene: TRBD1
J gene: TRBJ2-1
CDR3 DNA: TGTGCCAGCAGCCACTGGACAGGGGACAATGAGCAGTTCTTC
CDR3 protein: CASSHWTGDNEQFF

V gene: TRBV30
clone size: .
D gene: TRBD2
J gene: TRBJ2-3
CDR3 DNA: TGTGCCTGGAGTGTACGGCGGGGGAAGGGCACAGATACGCAGTATTTT
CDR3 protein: CAWSVRRGKGTDTQYF

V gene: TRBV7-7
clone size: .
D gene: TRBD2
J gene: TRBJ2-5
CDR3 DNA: TGTGCTAGCAGCTTGCTAGCGGGACTCCAAGAGACCCAGTACTTC
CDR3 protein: CASSLLAGLQETQYF

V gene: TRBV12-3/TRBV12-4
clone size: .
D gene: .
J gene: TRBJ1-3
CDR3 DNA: TGTGCCAGCAGTCTCTCTGGAAACACCATATATTTT
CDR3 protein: CASSLSGNTIYF

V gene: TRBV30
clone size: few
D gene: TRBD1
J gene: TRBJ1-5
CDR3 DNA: TGTGCCTGGAGTTACCGGGACAGGGGTGACCAGCCCCAGCATTTT
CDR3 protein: CAWSYRDRGDQPQHF

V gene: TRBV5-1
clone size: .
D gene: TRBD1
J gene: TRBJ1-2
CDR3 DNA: TGCGCCAGCAGCTTGGCGGACAGGGTGGGCGGCTACACCTTC
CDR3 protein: CASSLADRVGGYTF

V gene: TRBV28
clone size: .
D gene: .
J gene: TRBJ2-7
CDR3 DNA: TGTGCCAGCAGTTTATCCGGGATCTACGAGCAGTACTTC
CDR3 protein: CASSLSGIYEQYF

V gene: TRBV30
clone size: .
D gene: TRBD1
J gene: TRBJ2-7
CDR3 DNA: TGTGCCTGGAGTATAACCGGGACAGGCGCCCTTTATCCCCCCTACGAGCAGTACTTC
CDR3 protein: CAWSITGTGALYPPYEQYF

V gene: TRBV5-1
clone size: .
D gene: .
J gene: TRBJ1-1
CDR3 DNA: TGCGCCAGCAGCTTGGCCTGGCAGAACACTGAAGCTTTCTTT
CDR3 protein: CASSLAWQNTEAFF

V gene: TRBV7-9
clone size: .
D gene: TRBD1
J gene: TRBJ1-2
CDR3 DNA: TGTGCCAGCAGCTCAAGACAGGGGGTCTATGGCTACACCTTC
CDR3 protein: CASSSRQGVYGYTF

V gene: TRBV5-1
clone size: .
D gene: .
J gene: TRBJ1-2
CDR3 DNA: TGCGCCAGCAGCTTGGGCCGCCGACAGAACTATGGCTACACCTTC
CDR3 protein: CASSLGRRQNYGYTF

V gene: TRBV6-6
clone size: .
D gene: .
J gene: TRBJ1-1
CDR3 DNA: TGTGCCAGCAGTTACTTTAGTAGGACACCTAACACTGAAGCTTTCTTT
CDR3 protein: CASSYFSRTPNTEAFF

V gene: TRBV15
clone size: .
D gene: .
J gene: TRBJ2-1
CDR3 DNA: TGTGCCACCAGCAGAGATCTAGTACCACACAATGAGCAGTTCTTC
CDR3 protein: CATSRDLVPHNEQFF

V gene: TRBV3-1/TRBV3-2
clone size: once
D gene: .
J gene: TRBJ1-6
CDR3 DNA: TGTGCCAGCAGCCAACATTTAGGGAGAGCTAATTCACCCCTCCACTTT
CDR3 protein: CASSQHLGRANSPLHF

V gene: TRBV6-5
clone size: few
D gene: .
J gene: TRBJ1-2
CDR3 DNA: TGTGCCAGCAGCGGCACGAAGGGGAACTATGGCTACACCTTC
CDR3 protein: CASSGTKGNYGYTF

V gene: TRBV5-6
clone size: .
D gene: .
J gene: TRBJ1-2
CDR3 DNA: TGTGCCAGCAGCTTGGTGGGGGGGCATGGCTACACCTTC
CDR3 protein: CASSLVGGHGYTF

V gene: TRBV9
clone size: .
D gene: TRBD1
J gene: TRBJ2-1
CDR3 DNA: TGTGCCAGCAGCGTGGATCCGGGACAGGGGGGATACAATGAGCAGTTCTTC
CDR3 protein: CASSVDPGQGGYNEQFF

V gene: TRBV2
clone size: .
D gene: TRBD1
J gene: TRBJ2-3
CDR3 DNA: TGTGCCAGACAGGGGCGGTCAGATACGCAGTATTTT
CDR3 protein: CARQGRSDTQYF

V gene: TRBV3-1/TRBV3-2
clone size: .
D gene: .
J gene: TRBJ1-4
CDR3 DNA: TGTGCCAGCAGCCAAGACCCAGATGAAAAACTGTTTTTT
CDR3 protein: CASSQDPDEKLFF

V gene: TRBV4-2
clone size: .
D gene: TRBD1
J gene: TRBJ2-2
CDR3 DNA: TGTGCCAGCAGCCAGAGCAGGGACAGGCTTTTCCGGGACACCGGGGAGCTGTTTTTT
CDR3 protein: CASSQSRDRLFRDTGELFF

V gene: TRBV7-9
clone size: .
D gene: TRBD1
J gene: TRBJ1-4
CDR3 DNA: TGTGCCAGCAGCTTGAGGACAGGGTATGCTGCAACTAATGAAAAACTGTTTTTT
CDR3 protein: CASSLRTGYAATNEKLFF

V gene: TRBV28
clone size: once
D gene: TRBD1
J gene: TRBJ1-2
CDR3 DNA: TGTGCCAGCAGTTTGTCCGGGGACAGGGCTAACTATGGCTACACCTTC
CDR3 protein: CASSLSGDRANYGYTF

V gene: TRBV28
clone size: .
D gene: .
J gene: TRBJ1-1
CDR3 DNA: TGTGCCAGCGGCATACGAACCCAAGCTTTCTTT
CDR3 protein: CASGIRTQAFF

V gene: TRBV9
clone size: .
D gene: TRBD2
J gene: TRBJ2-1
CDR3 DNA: TGTGCCAGCAGCACCGGGGGGGTTCCATACAATGAGCAGTTCTTC
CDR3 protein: CASSTGGVPYNEQFF

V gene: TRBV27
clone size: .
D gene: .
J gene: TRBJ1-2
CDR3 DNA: TGTGCCAGCAGGCTGGACAAAGCTAACTATGGCTACACCTTC
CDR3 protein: CASRLDKANYGYTF

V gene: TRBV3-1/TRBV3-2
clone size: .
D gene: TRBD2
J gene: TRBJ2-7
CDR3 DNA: TGTGCCAGCAGCCCCCGAAGACTAGCGGGATGGGACGAGCAGTACTTC
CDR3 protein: CASSPRRLAGWDEQYF

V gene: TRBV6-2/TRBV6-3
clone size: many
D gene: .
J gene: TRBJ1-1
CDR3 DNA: TGTGCCAGCAGTTACAGGGAGGCGAGCACTGAAGCTTTCTTT
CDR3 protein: CASSYREASTEAFF

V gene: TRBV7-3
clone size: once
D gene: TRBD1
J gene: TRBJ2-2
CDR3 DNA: TGTGCCAGCAGCCAAAGACCGAGCAAGGGGGCAAGCGGGGAGCTGTTTTTT
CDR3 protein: CASSQRPSKGASGELFF

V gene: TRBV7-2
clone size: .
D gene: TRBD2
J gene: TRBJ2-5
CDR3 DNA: TGTGCCAGCAGCCCTAGCGGGGGGCTGGAGACCCAGTACTTC
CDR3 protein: CASSPSGGLETQYF

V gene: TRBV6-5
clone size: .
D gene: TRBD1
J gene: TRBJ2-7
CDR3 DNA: TGTGCCAGCAGTCCCCGCCGGGACAGGGGGTCCGAGCAGTACTTC
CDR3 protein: CASSPRRDRGSEQYF

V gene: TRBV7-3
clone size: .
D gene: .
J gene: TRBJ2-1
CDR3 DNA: TGTGCCAGCAGCTTTTTAGTGGGCAGGGACAATGAGCAGTTCTTC
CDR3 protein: CASSFLVGRDNEQFF

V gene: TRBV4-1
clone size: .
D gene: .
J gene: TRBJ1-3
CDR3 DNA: TGCGCCAGCAGCCAAATACCCCCGGCAGGGACTGGAAACACCATATATTTT
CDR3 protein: CASSQIPPAGTGNTIYF

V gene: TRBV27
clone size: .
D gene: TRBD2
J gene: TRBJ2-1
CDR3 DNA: TGTGCCAGCAGAACTAGCGGGAGCTCCTACAATGAGCAGTTCTTC
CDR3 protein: CASRTSGSSYNEQFF